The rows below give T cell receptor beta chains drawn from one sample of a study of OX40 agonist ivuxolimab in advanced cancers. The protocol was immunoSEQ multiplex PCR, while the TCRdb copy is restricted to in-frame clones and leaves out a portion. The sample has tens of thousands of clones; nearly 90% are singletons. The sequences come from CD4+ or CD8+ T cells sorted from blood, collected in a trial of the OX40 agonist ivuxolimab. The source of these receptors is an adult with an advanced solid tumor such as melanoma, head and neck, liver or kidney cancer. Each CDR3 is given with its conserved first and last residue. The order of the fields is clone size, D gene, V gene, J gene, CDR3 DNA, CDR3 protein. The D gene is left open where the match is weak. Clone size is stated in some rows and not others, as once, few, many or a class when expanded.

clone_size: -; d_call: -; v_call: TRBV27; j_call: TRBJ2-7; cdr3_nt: TGTGCCAGCAGTTTACTGTCTCAATCCTACGAGCAGTACTTC; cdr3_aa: CASSLLSQSYEQYF
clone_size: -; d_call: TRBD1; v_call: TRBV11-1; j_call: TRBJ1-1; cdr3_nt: TGTGCCAGCAGCTGGGACAGGGGCACTGAAGCTTTCTTT; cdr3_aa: CASSWDRGTEAFF
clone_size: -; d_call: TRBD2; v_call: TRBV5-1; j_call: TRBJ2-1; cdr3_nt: TGCGCCAGCAGCTTGGTAAGCGGGAGAAGCGATGAGCAGTTCTTC; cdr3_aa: CASSLVSGRSDEQFF
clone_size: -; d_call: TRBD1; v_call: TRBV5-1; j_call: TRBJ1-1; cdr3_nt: TGCGCCAGCAGCCCGAGGACAGGGAACACTGAAGCTTTCTTT; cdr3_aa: CASSPRTGNTEAFF
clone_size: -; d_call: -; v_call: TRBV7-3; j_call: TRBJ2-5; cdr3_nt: TGTGCCAGCAGCTCGAGCGGAGAAGAGACCCAGTACTTC; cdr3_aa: CASSSSGEETQYF
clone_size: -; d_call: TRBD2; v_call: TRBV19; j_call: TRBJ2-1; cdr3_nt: TGTGCCAGTAGTGTCAGCGGGGTATACAATGAGCAGTTCTTC; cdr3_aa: CASSVSGVYNEQFF
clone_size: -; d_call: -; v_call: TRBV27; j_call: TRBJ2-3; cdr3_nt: TGTGCCAGCAGTTTAGTAACAGCGGGAGATACGCAGTATTTT; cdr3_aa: CASSLVTAGDTQYF
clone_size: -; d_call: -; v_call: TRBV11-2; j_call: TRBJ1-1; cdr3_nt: TGTGCCAGCAGCTTTGGGCTCGTCGAAGCTTTCTTT; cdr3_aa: CASSFGLVEAFF
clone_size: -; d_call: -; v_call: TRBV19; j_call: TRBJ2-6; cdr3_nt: TGTGCCTCATACGGTGGGGCCAACGTCCTGACTTTC; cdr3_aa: CASYGGANVLTF
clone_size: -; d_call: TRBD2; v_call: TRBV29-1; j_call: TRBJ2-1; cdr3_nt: TGCAGCGTGGAGCGGGGGGGGAGGAGCTCCTACAATGAGCAGTTCTTC; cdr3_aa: CSVERGGRSSYNEQFF
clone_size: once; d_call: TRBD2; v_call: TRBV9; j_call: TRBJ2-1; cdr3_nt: TGTGCCAGCAGCGCAAGAGTGACTAGCGGGGGGAGCTCCTACAATGAGCAGTTCTTC; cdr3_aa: CASSARVTSGGSSYNEQFF
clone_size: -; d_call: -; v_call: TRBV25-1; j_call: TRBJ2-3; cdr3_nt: TGTGCCAGCAGTGAATTCGGCCGGGTCACAGATACGCAGTATTTT; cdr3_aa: CASSEFGRVTDTQYF
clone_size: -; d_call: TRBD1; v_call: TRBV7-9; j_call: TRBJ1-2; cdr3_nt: TGTGCCAGCAGCGCGACAGGGGCTGGCTACACCTTC; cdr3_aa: CASSATGAGYTF
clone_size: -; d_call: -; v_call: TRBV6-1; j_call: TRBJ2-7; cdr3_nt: TGTGCCAGCGAGGTATTAGGCTACGAGCAGTACTTC; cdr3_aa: CASEVLGYEQYF
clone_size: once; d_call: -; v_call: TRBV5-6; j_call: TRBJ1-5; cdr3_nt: TGTGCCAGCAGCTTGGGGAATCAGCCCCAGCATTTT; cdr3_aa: CASSLGNQPQHF
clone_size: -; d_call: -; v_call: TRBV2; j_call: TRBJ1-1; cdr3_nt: TGTGCCAGCAGTGTTTTGGGGGACACTGAAGCTTTCTTT; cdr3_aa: CASSVLGDTEAFF
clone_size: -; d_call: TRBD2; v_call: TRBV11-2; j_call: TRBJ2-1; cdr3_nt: TGTGCCAGCAGCTCCACCCCCGGGACTAGCGGGTGGGATGAGCAGTTCTTC; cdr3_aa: CASSSTPGTSGWDEQFF
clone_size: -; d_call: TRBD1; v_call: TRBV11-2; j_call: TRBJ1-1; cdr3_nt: TGTGCCAGCAGCTTAGGTGGCAGGGGGCTGGGTACTGAAGCTTTCTTT; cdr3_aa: CASSLGGRGLGTEAFF
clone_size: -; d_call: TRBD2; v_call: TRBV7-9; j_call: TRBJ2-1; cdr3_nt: TGTGCCAGCACGCAGGGAGGGGTCAAAGAGCAGTTCTTC; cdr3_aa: CASTQGGVKEQFF
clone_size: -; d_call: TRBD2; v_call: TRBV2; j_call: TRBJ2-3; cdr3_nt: TGTGCCAGCAGTGAACTAGCGGGGGGGCGGATGACAGATACGCAGTATTTT; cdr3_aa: CASSELAGGRMTDTQYF